Described below is a single T cell receptor beta chain sequence and its context. Its antigen target is currently unknown. No base qualities exist here, and no much larger clone lies one base off it. Other nucleotide sequences from this sample produce the same CDR3. The data originate from a study of cytomegalovirus exposure and HLA in healthy donors (dated by TCRdb to the late 2010s). Concerning the study at large: According to an earlier analysis of 550 to 750 of the donors, 150 million to 200 million T cells yielded 117 million unique TCR beta sequences and about 300 Gb of sequence data. A handful of DR-DQ haplotypes were handled as single units for association and clustering because linkage in the cohort was strong. Donor age, sex, ethnicity and CMV serostatus were compiled together with the repertoire data. Of the roughly 400 genotyped donors, 81% fell in the genetic ancestry cluster associated with self-reported Caucasian donors. Among some 410 genotyped donors of the cohort, an average of around 240,000 unique TCR beta nucleotide sequences were sequenced per donor, roughly a sixth of them non-productive. A later analysis re-examined previously published TCR beta repertoires from 500 to 700 donors and added high-resolution HLA genotyping to investigate patterns of TCR occurrence. All discovery cohort repertoires had been generated using a single sequencing platform. High-throughput TCR immunosequencing, statistical association of individual TCRs with disease status, and machine learning were combined to predict cytomegalovirus infection status. The study profiled the T cell repertoires of hundreds of subjects by immunosequencing and related them to cytomegalovirus serostatus. The number of typed donors differed by locus: about 629-640 for A, B, C, DRB1 and DQB1; some 500 for DQA1; over 600 for DPA1; and some 430 for DPB1. Besides the first cohort of under 700 subjects, a separate validation cohort made up of 95 to 150 different subjects was used. An early release that covered about 600 HLA-typed donors contained 300 to 350 gigabases of sequencing data and about 84 million unique TCR sequences. The study aimed to test whether cataloging public T cell receptors could reveal signatures of past pathogen exposure. In the later analysis, no new phenotypic data were used to find candidate immune exposures; instead, reliance was placed on TCR beta sequences and their occurrence across donors. In a later genetic analysis, genome-wide SNP genotypes for about 55% of the roughly 700 donors were used, and that subset was treated as a discovery cohort. Both class I and class II loci were covered by HLA typing, at four-digit resolution. An earlier analysis of a few hundred of the donors applied high-throughput TCR beta sequencing to assess whether each TCR beta V gene segment acted as functional or pseudogenic.

At the junction V is shortened by 6 bases and J by 0 bases, with 6 bases in between. Taken from cysteine to phenylalanine, the CDR3 has 12 residues. Only CDR3 DNA is held: 36 bases, read in frame from base 1. From the germline V gene, CDR1 is KGHSH and CDR2 is LQKENI. Library creation used the immunoSEQ multiplex PCR assay. A mixture of 60 forward primers for TCR Vbeta segments and 13 reverse primers for TCR Jbeta segments was used in the multiplex PCR. The CDR3 region of rearranged TCR beta genes was amplified from genomic DNA with a multiplex PCR assay. Amplified TCR beta libraries were sequenced as 87-base-pair reads on the Illumina HiSeq System. On the authors' methods: Across the 670 or so repertoires, a later analysis counted about 81 million unique TCR beta chains, around 10 million of which were shared by at least two donors. To remove PCR and sequencing errors, raw reads were error-corrected and collapsed into unique sequences using a nearest-neighbor algorithm that merged closely related sequences. V, D and J gene segments were assigned by aligning CDR3 sequences to IMGT reference sequences. For a sequence to be retained, a match of at least six nucleotides to both a V gene segment and a J gene segment was required. Rearrangements were called productive when the CDR3 lacked stop codons and stayed in frame with V and J; all others were non-productive. Following IMGT convention, CDR3 was defined as the stretch from the second conserved V-encoded cysteine up to the conserved J-encoded phenylalanine. In an earlier analysis of approximately 500 of the donors, sequences lacking an unambiguous match to a single V gene segment were excluded. An earlier analysis of several hundred of the donors called V segments functional above 56.7% productive rearrangements and segregating when the between-donor standard deviation exceeded 5%. A statistical classification framework was developed to diagnose cytomegalovirus status using the catalog of TCR beta chain sequences. In a later analysis, TCR nucleotide sequences were compared against IMGT/GENE-DB human TR gene sequences so that V and J genes could be assigned. The TCRdist pipeline was used in a later analysis to assign CDR3 sequences and most-parsimonious VDJ recombination scenarios. A later analysis defined each TCR beta chain by its CDR3 amino acid sequence plus V-gene family, and excluded reads lacking a unique V-gene family. As a way to deal with suspected cross-contamination and a sequencing artifact, a later analysis dropped roughly 620 nucleotide sequences that were highly shared and had low generation probability. For each public chain, a later analysis derived a clonal expansion index from normalized ranks of inferred template counts within each repertoire. A later analysis computed generation probabilities with a VDJ recombination model fitted to out-of-frame rearrangements, and checked the results against IGoR. In a later analysis, TCR-TCR, TCR-HLA and TCR-CMV co-occurrence was scored with hypergeometric tests, and a repertoire-size bias correction was applied to TCR pairs. False discovery rates were estimated in a later analysis by permuting HLA or CMV assignments 20 times. In a later analysis, co-occurring TCRs were grouped using DBSCAN, and TCRdist sequence similarity was added for clustering within HLA-allele-positive subsets. Co-occurrence clustering excluded repertoires with fewer than 30,000 or more than 120,000 public chains, plus five with anomalous nucleotide sharing. TCRdb obtained this table from immuneACCESS and retained in-frame rearrangements with V and J assigned. These tables miss some clones; where compared with another copy, unresolved V genes account for less than half of the shortfall, and the remainder is unexplained. V, J and clone size reflect that table, while D and trimming were determined from the DNA. The table for this sample lists some 100,000 clones; approximately 77% of them were counted only once. Roughly an eighth of the sample is held by the ten biggest clonotypes.

Study-wide findings and limitations: In a later analysis, TCR association rates were found to vary across HLA loci, with the most associated TCRs seen for DRB1 alleles and the fewest for HLA-C alleles. Several of the top co-occurrence clusters appeared to be linked to parvovirus B19, influenza, CMV and Epstein-Barr virus, according to a later analysis. A later analysis associated 16,951 TCR beta sequences with specific HLA alleles at a false discovery rate of 0.05. Most TCR sequences were seen in very few donors, while some public TCRs were found in many individuals. According to a later genetic analysis, donors in an Asian-associated ancestry cluster had fewer N-insertions in productive TCRs than the approximately 690-donor mean. A group of highly shared sequence variants was considered likely to be a technical artifact of the sequencing pipeline. Because counts were too low, around 17 rarely observed V segments, including chromosome 9 orphons, were left out of the earlier analysis of 500 to 750 of the donors. Broadly in line with IMGT annotations, most TCR beta V segments showed up in productive rearrangements about 87% or about 30% of the time in an earlier analysis of roughly 590 of the donors. In vitro tests confirmed that a few of the cytomegalovirus-associated TCR beta chains recognize cytomegalovirus antigens. For the cohort, immune exposure information was limited to CMV serostatus. Because some donors lacked HLA typing at each locus, the association tests relied only on the typed subset. Linkage disequilibrium might explain the correlated functional status among segregating V segments, but an unknown experimental factor could not be excluded. Presence/absence analyses assumed roughly uniform sequencing depth across donors, an assumption that may not hold. A further reported finding was that TCR beta sequences accurately predicted the HLA-A and HLA-B alleles for most subjects in the first cohort. In a later analysis, HLA-associated TCR beta chains were found to be more clonally expanded and to have lower generation probabilities than equally common non-associated chains. Cytomegalovirus status was reported to be diagnosed by the classifier with high specificity and sensitivity in both the original and validation cohorts. In this cohort, only TCR beta chains were sequenced, and detectable features were limited by the absence of alpha or paired-chain data. The study listed 170 or so TCR beta chains as associated with cytomegalovirus. According to a later analysis, most CMV-associated TCR beta chains appeared to be HLA-restricted, and the HLA associations seemed to be driven largely by CMV exposure. It was suggested by the authors that the approach could potentially be generalized to other disease states and immunological phenotypes. In a later genetic analysis, a missense DCLRE1C variant was associated with V-gene and J-gene trimming of TCR beta chains, and the association was replicated in an independent cohort. The 87-base-pair reads could not distinguish some IMGT-functional V segments, including TRBV6-2 and TRBV6-3, so those segments were excluded. Strong co-occurrence of HLA alleles, especially DR and DQ, made assigning TCR associations to individual alleles difficult.

The cohort was made up of roughly 670 healthy bone marrow donors. At the time of sampling, every cohort member was nominally healthy, though immune exposures that went unrecorded were likely present. The donor was CMV seropositive and belonged to the group of 250 to 350 seropositive cohort members. A peripheral blood sample was provided by each donor, and peripheral blood mononuclear cells were used for TCR beta sequencing. The Qiagen DNeasy Blood Extraction Kit was used to extract genomic DNA from the blood cell samples. The sequenced sample consisted of PBMCs. Recombination linked TRBV18 to TRBJ2-7; the D gene lacks a confident call. This TCR was sampled from a male donor in good health and CMV-seropositive. The sequenced DNA is TGTGCCAGCTCTCCTAGCTCCTACGAGCAGTACTTC. It translates as CASSPSSYEQYF.